The rows below give T cell receptor beta chains drawn from one sample of a study of blood T cells in healthy people across ages. TCRdb re-derived calls from the 5' RACE reads in MiXCR, one entry per CDR3 protein. Among about 1.6 million distinct CDR3 sequences listed, 30% to 40% were seen once. Source material: blood. The receptor set was obtained from a woman in her 30s in good health. Both conserved end residues are part of each CDR3. D genes are given only for firm matches. Clone size is given for some rows only: seen once, a few or many times, or a class if the clone is expanded.

CDR3 length	D gene	J gene	V gene	clone size	CDR3 protein	CDR3 DNA
16	.	TRBJ1-1	TRBV21-1	.	CASSKVCRYANTEAFF	TGTGCCAGCAGCAAGGTATGTCGGTATGCGAACACTGAAGCTTTCTTT
16	.	TRBJ2-7	TRBV7-9	few	CASSFRGGGGSYEQYF	TGTGCCAGCAGTTTCCGCGGGGGCGGGGGATCCTACGAGCAGTACTTC
16	TRBD1	TRBJ2-5	TRBV7-6	few	CASSSWTGEYQETQYF	TGTGCCAGCAGCTCATGGACAGGGGAGTACCAAGAGACCCAGTACTTC
13	.	TRBJ2-1	TRBV6-6	once	CASKISVYNEQFF	TGTGCCAGCAAAATATCTGTCTACAATGAGCAGTTCTTC
17	.	TRBJ1-3	TRBV6-1	.	CASSWRGPQGLGNTIYF	TGTGCCAGCAGCTGGCGAGGGCCGCAGGGACTTGGAAACACCATATATTTT
13	TRBD1	TRBJ2-1	TRBV29-1	many	CSADSDRGYEQFF	TGCAGCGCCGATTCGGACAGGGGGTACGAGCAGTTCTTC
17	TRBD1	TRBJ1-2	TRBV5-5	.	CASSFGTGGRSNYGYTF	TGTGCCAGCAGCTTCGGGACAGGGGGACGATCTAACTATGGCTACACCTTC
17	TRBD1	TRBJ2-6	TRBV10-3	.	CAIGGQGEKSGANVLTF	TGTGCCATCGGGGGACAGGGAGAGAAGTCTGGGGCCAACGTCCTGACTTTC
14	.	TRBJ2-7	TRBV7-2	.	CASSLDSGRSEQYF	TGTGCCAGCAGCTTAGATTCGGGCAGAAGCGAGCAGTACTTC
17	TRBD2	TRBJ2-1	TRBV10-3	.	CAISPGLAGGVGNEQFF	TGTGCCATCAGTCCCGGACTAGCGGGAGGGGTGGGCAATGAGCAGTTCTTC
15	TRBD1	TRBJ1-2	TRBV15	.	CATSRDRAIYGGYTF	TGTGCCACCAGCAGGGACAGGGCGATCTATGGGGGCTACACCTTC
15	TRBD2	TRBJ2-5	TRBV2	few	CASSRLAGGRETQYF	TGTGCCAGCAGTCGACTAGCGGGGGGGCGAGAGACCCAGTACTTC
12	TRBD1	TRBJ2-7	TRBV5-1	few	CASRTGNDEQYF	TGCGCCAGCAGGACAGGGAACGACGAGCAGTACTTC
14	.	TRBJ1-2	TRBV29-1	.	CSVVRTRGGYGYTF	TGCAGCGTCGTTAGGACAAGGGGGGGATATGGCTACACCTTC
17	TRBD2	TRBJ2-7	TRBV16	.	CASSPRGGGVSSYKQYF	TGTGCCAGCAGCCCCCGAGGCGGGGGGGTTAGCTCCTACAAGCAGTACTTC
13	.	TRBJ1-5	TRBV6-2/TRBV6-3	.	CASSRPRLQPQHF	TGTGCCAGCAGCCGCCCGAGGCTTCAGCCCCAGCATTTT
17	TRBD1	TRBJ1-1	TRBV15	.	CATSTPGLGQGRTEAFF	TGTGCCACCAGCACCCCGGGCTTAGGACAGGGGCGCACTGAAGCTTTCTTT
13	.	TRBJ2-3	TRBV7-6	.	CACSSRLDDTQYF	TGTGCCTGCAGCTCGAGACTGGATGATACGCAGTATTTT
14	TRBD2	TRBJ2-1	TRBV7-2	few	CASSAGLARNEQFF	TGTGCCAGCAGCGCCGGACTAGCTCGCAATGAGCAGTTCTTC
15	.	TRBJ2-1	TRBV9	few	CASSPQGNTYNEQFF	TGTGCCAGCAGCCCCCAGGGGAATACCTACAATGAGCAGTTCTTC
15	.	TRBJ1-2	TRBV5-6	few	CASSPSDLGSDGYTF	TGTGCCAGCAGCCCGAGCGACCTAGGGAGCGATGGCTACACCTTC
13	.	TRBJ1-1	TRBV20-1	.	CSAPGGGVSEAFF	TGCAGTGCTCCGGGGGGAGGGGTCTCTGAAGCTTTCTTT
15	.	TRBJ1-1	TRBV5-6	once	CASSLELGQITEAFF	TGTGCCAGCAGCTTGGAGCTAGGACAGATAACTGAAGCTTTCTTT
15	.	TRBJ2-2	TRBV7-9	.	CASTLPGRNTGELFF	TGTGCCAGCACCCTACCAGGGCGGAACACCGGGGAGCTGTTTTTT
16	TRBD2	TRBJ2-3	TRBV6-5	many	CASSRGLAGGADTQYF	TGTGCCAGCAGTAGAGGACTAGCGGGAGGAGCAGATACGCAGTATTTT
14	TRBD1	TRBJ2-7	TRBV27	.	CASGHTGASYEQYF	TGTGCCAGCGGACACACAGGGGCTAGCTACGAGCAGTACTTC
15	TRBD2	TRBJ2-7	TRBV20-1	few	CSAREGLAGPYEQYF	TGCAGTGCTAGGGAGGGACTAGCGGGACCCTACGAGCAGTACTTC
16	.	TRBJ1-1	TRBV6-2/TRBV6-3	few	CASSYRGGDLGPEAFF	TGTGCCAGCAGTTACCGGGGAGGGGATTTAGGCCCTGAAGCTTTCTTT
13	TRBD2	TRBJ2-7	TRBV5-1	few	CATSTSGSDEQYF	TGCGCCACTTCGACTAGCGGGAGCGACGAGCAGTACTTC
14	.	TRBJ2-3	TRBV20-1	.	CSALQGGNTDTQYF	TGCAGTGCCCTACAGGGCGGGAACACAGATACGCAGTATTTT
15	TRBD1	TRBJ1-2	TRBV10-3	.	CAISEGQGANYGYTF	TGTGCCATCAGTGAGGGGCAGGGGGCTAACTATGGCTACACCTTC
13	.	TRBJ1-5	TRBV10-3	.	CAIPRQGNQPQHF	TGTGCCATCCCCAGACAGGGCAATCAGCCCCAGCATTTT
15	TRBD2	TRBJ2-5	TRBV7-6	.	CASSLGTSGTETQYF	TGTGCCAGCAGCTTGGGGACTAGCGGGACAGAGACCCAGTACTTC
14	TRBD1	TRBJ2-3	TRBV20-1	.	CSAPRDRGADTQYF	TGCAGTGCCCCCCGGGACAGGGGAGCAGATACGCAGTATTTT
12	.	TRBJ1-2	TRBV4-2	.	CASSPLGSGYTF	TGTGCCAGCAGCCCGCTTGGTTCTGGCTACACCTTC
12	.	TRBJ2-5	TRBV20-1	.	CSAQTGQETQYF	TGCAGTGCGCAGACAGGTCAAGAGACCCAGTACTTC
12	.	TRBJ1-5	TRBV28	.	CASSLYSQPQHF	TGTGCCAGCAGTTTGTATTCTCAGCCCCAGCATTTT